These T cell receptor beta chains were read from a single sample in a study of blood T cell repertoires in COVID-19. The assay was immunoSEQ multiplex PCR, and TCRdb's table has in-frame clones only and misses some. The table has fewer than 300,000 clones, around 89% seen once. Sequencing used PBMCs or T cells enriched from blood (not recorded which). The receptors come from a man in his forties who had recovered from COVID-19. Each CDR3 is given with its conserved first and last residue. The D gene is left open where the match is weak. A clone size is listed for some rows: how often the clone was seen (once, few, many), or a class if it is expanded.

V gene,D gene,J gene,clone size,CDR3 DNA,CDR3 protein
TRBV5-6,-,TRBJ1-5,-,TGTGCCAGCAGCTTTCGCGGGGGGGCGAAAAGCAATCAGCCCCAGCATTTT,CASSFRGGAKSNQPQHF
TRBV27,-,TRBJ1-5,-,TGTGCCAGCAGTTTCAGGAAAAATCAGCCCCAGCATTTT,CASSFRKNQPQHF
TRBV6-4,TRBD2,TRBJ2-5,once,TGTGCCAGCAGTGACTCTAATACCGGGACTAGCGGACCAGGGGAGGAGACCCAGTACTTC,CASSDSNTGTSGPGEETQYF
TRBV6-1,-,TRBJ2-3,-,TGTGCCAGCAGTGACCAGCGGTACACAGATACGCAGTATTTT,CASSDQRYTDTQYF
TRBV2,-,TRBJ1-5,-,TGTGCCAGCAGGGTAATCAGTAATCAGCCCCAGCATTTT,CASRVISNQPQHF
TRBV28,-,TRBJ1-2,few,TGTGCCAGCAGTTTATCCCCCCTCTATGGCTACACCTTC,CASSLSPLYGYTF
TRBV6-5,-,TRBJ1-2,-,TGTGCCAGCAGAAAACAGGGCGACAACTATGGCTACACCTTC,CASRKQGDNYGYTF
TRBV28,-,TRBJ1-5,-,TGTGCCAGCAGTTCAGGAAATCAGCCCCAGCATTTT,CASSSGNQPQHF
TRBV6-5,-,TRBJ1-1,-,TGTGCCAGCAGTCCGGGGTTTGGCACTGAAGCTTTCTTT,CASSPGFGTEAFF
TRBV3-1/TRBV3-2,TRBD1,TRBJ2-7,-,TGTGCCAGCAGCCAGGACAGGGGGATCTTTGGCGAGCAGTACTTC,CASSQDRGIFGEQYF
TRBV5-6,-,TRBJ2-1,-,TGTGCCAGCAGCTTGGTTAGCACCTACAATGAGCAGTTCTTC,CASSLVSTYNEQFF
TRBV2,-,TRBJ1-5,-,TGTGCCAGCAGGACGCTCAAGGACAGATCCAAGGAGCCCCAGCATTTT,CASRTLKDRSKEPQHF
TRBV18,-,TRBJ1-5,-,TGTGCCAGCTCACCAAGGGGGGGTCAGCCCCAGCATTTT,CASSPRGGQPQHF
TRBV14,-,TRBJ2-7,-,TGTGCCAGCAGCCAAGATATTGTGTCGTACGAGCAGTACTTC,CASSQDIVSYEQYF
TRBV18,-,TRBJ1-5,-,TGTGCCAGCTCCCCTCAAGGGGGTTACCAGCCCCAGCATTTT,CASSPQGGYQPQHF
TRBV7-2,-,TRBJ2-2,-,TGTGCCAGCAGCTTAGAGAGACAGACAGTCGCGAACACCGGGGAGCTGTTTTTT,CASSLERQTVANTGELFF
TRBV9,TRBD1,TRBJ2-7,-,TGTGCCAGCAGCGTGGGACAGGGGAATTACGAGCAGTACTTC,CASSVGQGNYEQYF
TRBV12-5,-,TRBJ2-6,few,TGTGCTAGTGGTTTGGTATTCCTAAGGCGACAGATCAGCTCTGGGGCCAACGTCCTGACTTTC,CASGLVFLRRQISSGANVLTF
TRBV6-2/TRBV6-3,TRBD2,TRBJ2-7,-,TGTGCTAGCAGTTTAACTCTAGCGGGGGGCCAGCAGTACTTC,CASSLTLAGGQQYF
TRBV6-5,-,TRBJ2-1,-,TGTGCCAGCAGTTACGGGCAGCAGTACAATGAGCAGTTCTTC,CASSYGQQYNEQFF
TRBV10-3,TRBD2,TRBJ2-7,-,TGTGCCATCAGTGAGGAGGCCGATTGGGGACTAGCGGGGCCTTACGAGCAGTACTTC,CAISEEADWGLAGPYEQYF
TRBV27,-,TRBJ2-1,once,TGTGCCAGCAGGGTATCGGCGGGGACGAACAATGAGCAGTTCTTC,CASRVSAGTNNEQFF
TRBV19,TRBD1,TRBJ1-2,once,TGTGCCAGTAGTATTGGGGACAGGGGGCACGGCTACACCTTC,CASSIGDRGHGYTF
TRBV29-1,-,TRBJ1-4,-,TGCAGCGTTGAAAATACGGCCCTAGGAGAAAAACTGTTTTTT,CSVENTALGEKLFF